This entry describes one T cell receptor (beta chain). The protocol was immunoSEQ multiplex PCR, while the TCRdb copy is restricted to in-frame clones and leaves out a portion. The repertoire holds 1,500,000 or so clones, with about 98.5% as singletons. The data were obtained in a study of shared clonotypes between healthy human individuals. V was trimmed by 3 bases and J by 2 bases, leaving 7 bases between them. The CDR3 consists of 13 residues. Looked up from germline, CDR1 is MGHRA and CDR2 is YSYEKL. The chain carries TRBV4-1 and TRBJ2-5; D call uncertain. The specimen was naive CD4+ T cells sorted from blood. Subset given: CD45RA+ positively selected. This clonotype was obtained from a man between 25 and 39 years old in good health. The CDR3 protein is CASSHGPQETQYF. CDR3 nucleotide sequence: TGCGCCAGCAGCCATGGCCCACAAGAGACCCAGTACTTC.